This TCR beta chain was observed in a study of cytomegalovirus exposure and HLA in healthy donors. Whole-study results and caveats: An assumption of roughly uniform sequencing depth across donors underlay the presence/absence analyses.

Primers included in the PCR were 60 Vbeta and 13 Jbeta primers. The protocol was immunoSEQ multiplex PCR, while the TCRdb copy is restricted to in-frame clones and leaves out a portion. The data show about 67,000 clones, 68% seen once. This CDR3 spans 13 amino acids. Germline V gene data show CDR1 as ENHRY and CDR2 as SYGVKD. J was trimmed by 0 bases and V by 11 bases; bases with no gene match: 4. Turning to this clone: No antigen is known for it.

The sequence came from a woman aged 25-40 years in good health and CMV-seronegative. The sample taken for sequencing was PBMCs. This rearrangement joins TRBV10-3 to TRBJ1-5; 7 positions agree with TRBD1. The CDR3 reads CAVTGDSNQPQHF. The CDR3, as DNA: TGTGCCGTTACAGGGGATAGCAATCAGCCCCAGCATTTT.